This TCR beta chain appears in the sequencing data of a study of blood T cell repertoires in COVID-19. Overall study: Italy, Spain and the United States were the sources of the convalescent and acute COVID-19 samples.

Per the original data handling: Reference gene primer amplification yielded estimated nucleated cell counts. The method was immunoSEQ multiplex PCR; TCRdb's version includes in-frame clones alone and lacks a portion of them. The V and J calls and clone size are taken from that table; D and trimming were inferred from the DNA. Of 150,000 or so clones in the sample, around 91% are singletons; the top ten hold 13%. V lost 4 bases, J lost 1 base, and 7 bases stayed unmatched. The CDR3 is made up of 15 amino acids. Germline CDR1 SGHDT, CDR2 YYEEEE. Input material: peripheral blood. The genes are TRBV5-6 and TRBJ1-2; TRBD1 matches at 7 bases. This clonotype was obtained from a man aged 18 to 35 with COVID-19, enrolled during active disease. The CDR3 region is CASSVGTEINYGYTF. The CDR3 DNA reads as TGTGCCAGCAGCGTAGGGACAGAAATTAACTATGGCTACACCTTC.